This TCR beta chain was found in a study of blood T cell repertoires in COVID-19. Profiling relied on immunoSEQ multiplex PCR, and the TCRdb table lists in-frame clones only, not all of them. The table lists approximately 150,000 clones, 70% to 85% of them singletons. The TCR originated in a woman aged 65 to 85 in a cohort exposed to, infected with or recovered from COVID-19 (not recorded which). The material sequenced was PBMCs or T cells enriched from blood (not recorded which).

CDR3 amino acids: CASSQPGQGARLYF. As DNA, the CDR3 is TGTGCCAGCAGCCAACCGGGACAGGGGGCGCGTTTGTACTTC. The gene calls are TRBV3-1 (or the pseudogene TRBV3-2) and TRBJ2-7; TRBD1 matches 12 bases. Germline lookup yields CDR1 LGHDT and CDR2 YNNKEL (reference sequence). This CDR3 comprises 14 residues. V dropped 2 bases and J dropped 12; count of bases not matched to a gene: 8.